This record covers a single T cell receptor (beta chain). There is no known antigen for this receptor. Base quality data are lacking; no much larger clone is found one base away. The entire isolated RNA was reverse transcribed using the High Capacity cDNA Reverse Transcription Kit, and thus expressed TCRB transcripts were sequenced. Deep immunoSEQ sequencing was applied to naive, central memory and regulatory T cell samples, giving an average of around 3.4 million total reads per sample. Sorted cells were lysed in RLT buffer, and RNA was extracted using DNase-treated RNeasy Micro or Mini kits according to cell number. To prevent cross-contamination, every cell subset was processed on its own, while patient and healthy donor samples were processed together. The immunoSEQ multiplex PCR was used to amplify TCRB sequences from cDNA, yielding 87-bp fragments that span the CDR3 region. Amplicons were sequenced on the Illumina HiSeq platform. Per the source publication's procedure: PCR bias was corrected computationally using synthetic template baselines, and reads within Hamming distance 2 were collapsed, with unmergeable singletons discarded. Reads were aligned against IMGT to assign V, D and J genes, CDR3 length and insertions or deletions at six rearrangement sites. Within each subset, clonotype counts were normalized to the number of sorted cells before true diversity and Gini coefficients were calculated with the tcR R package. Repertoire sharing was quantified using the overlap coefficient calculated on TCRB nucleotide sequences. Out-of-frame TCRB sequences from naive cells were analyzed as a proxy for the pre-selection repertoire. Imported from immuneACCESS, the table was reduced by TCRdb to in-frame sequences with V and J called. These copies leave out some clones; in studies compared against another copy, an unresolved V gene accounts for under half, and the cause of the remainder is not known. Clone size and V and J calls were adopted from that table, with D and trimming inferred from the DNA. Present in this sample are about 660,000 clones, more than 13% of which were seen just once. The ten most abundant clones make up 0.035% to 0.045% of the sample.

As encoded in the germline V gene, CDR1 is SGHDN while CDR2 is FVKESK. Spanning cysteine to phenylalanine, the CDR3 consists of 16 amino acids. Just the 48-base CDR3 DNA is kept, in frame starting at base 1. V has 4 bases trimmed and J has 4 bases trimmed; junction bases matching no gene number 9. This specimen comes from a study of beta chain features in type 1 diabetes (dated by TCRdb to the late 2010s). As for the study more broadly: Patients and healthy donors did not differ in mean age, gender distribution, total cell number or subset yield. Regulatory and stem cell-like memory subsets were isolated from only 8 patients and about eight healthy donors, whereas naive and central memory subsets came from all 28 donors. The study compared the TCRB repertoires of sorted circulating CD4+ T cell subsets in recently diagnosed type 1 diabetes patients with those in matched healthy donors. Across all samples, some 99 million sorted cells were examined, and cell number per subset correlated strongly with RNA yield.

A single peripheral blood draw of approximately 120 mL on average was collected from each donor into heparinised tubes. A BD FACSAria II was used to sort naive, central memory, regulatory and stem cell-like memory CD4+ T cells with a panel that included CD45RO, CCR7, CD25, CD127, CD95 and CD27. All sorted populations exceeded 98% purity. PBMCs were isolated right away by Lymphoprep density gradient centrifugation and were stained directly, without culture. So that batch effects would be minimized, each experiment stained and sorted samples in pairs, pairing one healthy donor with one patient. Study-level results and caveats: At VDJ recombination sites, type 1 diabetes patients had fewer insertions and more deleted nucleotides, which implies abnormalities in thymic rearrangement. Naive, central memory and regulatory TCRB repertoires appeared to be more alike among patients than among healthy donors. Type 1 diabetes patients showed a moderate but significant shortening of TCRB CDR3 length in all four CD4+ subsets. Shorter templates might be favored by PCR, yet because patient and control samples were amplified and corrected together, any such skew would affect both groups equally. Because cDNA was sequenced instead of genomic DNA, highly expressing activated cells could be over-represented, though the groups showed no difference in activation or CD3 levels. Only small numbers of individuals were included in the HLA sub-analyses, which left unresolved whether HLA type had any influence on TCRB rearrangement.

Sequenced input: naive CD4+ T cells from blood. What the cell subset or site label conveys for this sample: true naive CD4+ T cells. The sequence links TRBV14 to TRBJ2-1; 8 nucleotides in the junction match TRBD1. The source of this sequence is a man between 18 and 29 years old with type 1 diabetes. Here the CDR3 is given as CASSPTLDRAYNEQFF. The DNA is TGTGCCAGCAGCCCGACTTTGGACAGGGCATACAATGAGCAGTTCTTC.